This T cell receptor beta chain came from a study of CD8+CD57+ T cells in acquired aplastic anemia. Across the whole study: Sorted CD4+ plus CD8+ cells gave DNA averaging about 3.2 ug.

V lost 3 bases, J lost 6 bases, and 10 bases lay in between. Germline loops: CDR1 WNHNN, CDR2 SYGVQD (reference sequence). The CDR3 is made up of 13 amino acids. Sequencing involved patients with CD8+CD57+ cell expansion previously shown by flow cytometry. This clonotype was detected many times. Its antigen is unidentified. The TCR beta profiling, which covered VDJ combination and CDR3 sequence, was carried out using genomic DNA as the template. TCRdb reprocessed the reads via MiXCR and lists one record per CDR3 protein. The repertoire has 270,000 or so distinct CDR3 sequences, around 82% of them found once; the top ten carry about 41%. Study-wide results and caveats: CD8+ Simpson's diversity in patients was not significantly different from that in controls. Comparison of patients with controls identified twenty-nine shared CD8+ CDR3 sequences.

The origin of this receptor is a human donor with aplastic anemia. Sequencing was carried out using sorted CD4+, CD8+, or CD8+CD57+ T cells (not recorded which) from PBMCs. V usage is TRBV10-1 and J usage is TRBJ2-3; D remains unclear. CDR3 bases: TGCGCCAGCAGTGACCGTGGGGTGGATACGCAGTATTTT. Its translation is CASSDRGVDTQYF.